This passage covers 16 T cell receptor beta chains from one sample sequenced in a study of T cell responses to AZD1222 COVID-19 vaccine. Assay used: immunoSEQ multiplex PCR; TCRdb lists only in-frame clones, some missing. This repertoire shows about 140,000 clones, around 90% found once; its top ten account for 4.5% to 6.5%. The sequencing used peripheral blood, collected on day 0 of AZD1222 vaccination. These receptor sequences come from an adult in good health.

The chain recombines TRBV2 with TRBJ2-7, with 9 bases matching TRBD1. The germline V gene encodes CDR1 SNHLY and CDR2 FYNNEI. V was clipped by 1 base and J by 5 bases; unmatched bases: 12. This CDR3 has 17 residues. CDR3 in DNA: TGTGCCAGCAGTGAAGAGGAGCACAGGGGGCTAGCTGACGAGCAGTACTTC. It is translated as CASSEEEHRGLADEQYF. Complete variable domain (other parts from reference TRBV2 and TRBJ2-7): EPEVTQTPSHQVTQMGQEVILRCVPISNHLYFYWYRQILGQKVEFLVSFYNNEISEKSEIFDDQFSVERPDGSNFTLKIRSTKLEDSAMYFCASSEEEHRGLADEQYFGPGTRLTVT.

The chain is built from TRBV7-2 and TRBJ2-7; unclear D gene. The germline CDR1 and CDR2 sequences are SGHTA and FQGNSA. This CDR3 spans 12 amino acids. V was clipped by 4 bases and J by 4 bases, with 8 bases between them. The CDR3, as DNA: TGTGCCAGCAGCTCTAGTGGGTACGAGCAGTACTTC. Translated: CASSSSGYEQYF.

As concerns this clone: This sample also contains other DNA sequences that code for the same CDR3. This chain joins TRBV12-3 or TRBV12-4 and TRBJ2-7; D is unclear. The CDR3 consists of 11 residues. The ends were cut back, 7 bases at V and 1 base at J, with 5 bases in the middle. CDR3 in DNA: TGTGCCAGCACCGGATCCTACGAGCAGTACTTC. Amino acids: CASTGSYEQYF.

The genes are TRBV28 and TRBJ1-1; possibly TRBD1 for D (5 bases). The germline V and J ends were trimmed by 5 bases and 4 bases, with 23 bases remaining between them. CDR3 length: 17 amino acids. Germline V gene sequence: CDR1 MDHEN, CDR2 SYDVKM. The CDR3 spells CASSRWGSARRGTEAFF. In DNA form, the CDR3 reads TGTGCCAGCAGTCGCTGGGGGTCGGCCCGGCGAGGCACTGAAGCTTTCTTT.

This chain links TRBV24-1 with TRBJ2-1; D possibly corresponds to TRBD2 (5 bases). Germline CDR1 reads KGHDR; CDR2 reads SFDVKD. This CDR3 is built from 15 residues. V was trimmed by 4 bases and J by 0 bases, leaving 9 bases between them. The CDR3 sequence is CATSDGLHSYNEQFF. In DNA, the CDR3 is TGTGCCACCAGTGACGGACTTCACTCCTACAATGAGCAGTTCTTC.

This clone is a singleton in its sample. The rearrangement uses TRBV19 and TRBJ1-5, with 11 bases aligning to TRBD1. The trim removed 6 bases at V and 1 base at J, leaving 17 bases unmatched. Germline CDR1 and CDR2: LNHDA and SQIVND (reference sequence). This CDR3 spans 20 amino acids. The CDR3 coding sequence is TGTGCCAGTAGGGGCATTCCCGGGACAGGGGGAAAGGGGAGCAATCAGCCCCAGCATTTT. It codes for CASRGIPGTGGKGSNQPQHF.

V is TRBV18 and J is TRBJ1-6; D remains unclear. This CDR3 contains 14 residues. Trimming cost V 2 bases and J 7 bases, with 9 bases left between them. Germline CDR1 and CDR2: KGHSH and LQKENI. CDR3 sequence: CASSPGRTNSPLHF. Written as DNA, the CDR3 is TGTGCCAGCTCACCAGGACGGACCAATTCACCCCTCCACTTT. The full variable domain, rest sourced from reference TRBV18 and TRBJ1-6, is NAGVMQNPRHLVRRRGQEARLRCSPMKGHSHVYWYRQLPEEGLKFMVYLQKENIIDESGMPKERFSAEFPKEGPSILRIQQVVRGDSAAYFCASSPGRTNSPLHFGNGTRLTVT.

This clone is a singleton in its sample. This chain links TRBV7-3 with TRBJ1-2; 10 bases agree with TRBD1. V lost 4 bases, J lost 7 bases, and 6 bases stayed unmatched. CDR3 length: 14 amino acids. Germline-derived CDR1 and CDR2 are SGHTA and FQGTGA. The CDR3 DNA sequence: TGTGCCAGCAGCTCTGGGGACAGGGGATCTGGCTACACCTTC. It encodes CASSSGDRGSGYTF.

The genes are TRBV11-3 and TRBJ2-2, with 12 nucleotides matching TRBD2. The CDR3 consists of 17 residues. CDR1 and CDR2 (germline): SGHNT, YENEEA. The ends lost 3 bases at V and 1 base at J; junction bases unmatched: 3. The CDR3 loop reads CASSLTSGSLNTGELFF. As DNA, the CDR3 is TGTGCCAGCAGCTTGACTAGCGGGAGCCTGAACACCGGGGAGCTGTTTTTT.

This rearrangement joins TRBV5-1 to TRBJ2-1; 9 bases map to TRBD1. CDR3 length equals 13 residues. The germline gives CDR1 SGHRS, CDR2 YFSETQ. The J segment lost 9 bases and the V segment lost 7 bases, leaving 8 bases of the junction unmatched. In nucleotides, the CDR3 is TGCGCCAGCCGGACAGGGGTGGAGGGTGAGCAGTTCTTC. Its translation: CASRTGVEGEQFF.

V and J are TRBV5-6 and TRBJ2-1, with 8 bases aligning to TRBD1. Per germline, CDR1 SGHDT and CDR2 YYEEEE. The CDR3 is made up of 11 amino acids. The V gene end was trimmed by 4 bases and the J gene end by 10 bases; junction bases not matched to a gene: 1. The CDR3 loop reads CASSRDREQFF. CDR3 nucleotide sequence: TGTGCCAGCAGCCGGGACAGGGAGCAGTTCTTC.

The V and J genes are TRBV11-1 and TRBJ1-1, with 8 bases identical to TRBD1. The CDR3 sequence is 15 residues long. The V and J ends lost 4 bases and 6 bases, in that order; junction bases with no gene match: 10. Per the germline V gene, CDR1 is SGHAT and CDR2 is FQDESV (reference sequence). The CDR3 DNA follows: TGTGCCAGCAGCTACGACAGGGGTAGATCGGCTGAAGCTTTCTTT. Residues: CASSYDRGRSAEAFF.

The chain couples TRBV15 to TRBJ1-2; D might be TRBD1 (6 bases). The CDR3 is 14 residues long. V lost 0 bases and J 8 bases, leaving 13 bases between the germline ends. Germline V gene lookup returns CDR1 LNHNV and CDR2 YYDKDF (reference sequence). Here the CDR3 DNA reads TGTGCCACCAGCAGAGATCAGGGGTCCCTGGGCTACACCTTC. Amino acid sequence: CATSRDQGSLGYTF.

V usage is TRBV25-1 and J usage is TRBJ1-4; 9 bases line up with TRBD1. The CDR3 length is 15 residues. Losses at the gene ends were 6 bases for V and 7 bases for J; bases not matched to a gene: 9. Per germline, CDR1 MGHDK and CDR2 SYGVNS. The CDR3 here is CASSLGQGFGEKLFF. In DNA, the CDR3 is TGTGCCAGCAGCTTGGGACAGGGTTTTGGTGAAAAACTGTTTTTT.

The chain carries TRBV19 and TRBJ1-4; maybe TRBD1 (6 bases). V lost 6 bases, J lost 0 bases, and 14 bases lay in between. The germline gives CDR1 LNHDA, CDR2 SQIVND (reference sequence). CDR3 length: 16 residues. The CDR3 DNA reads TGTGCCAGTAGAGGGGGTGGCCCTTCAACTAATGAAAAACTGTTTTTT. It yields the protein CASRGGGPSTNEKLFF.

This clone was picked up a small number of times. The chain combines TRBV28 with TRBJ1-5, with D perhaps TRBD1 (5 bases). Trimming removed 3 bases from V and 1 base from J, with 10 bases in between. The CDR3 is 15 amino acids. The germline gives CDR1 MDHEN, CDR2 SYDVKM. The CDR3 spells CASSFPRDSNQPQHF. CDR3 bases: TGTGCCAGCAGTTTCCCGAGGGACAGCAATCAGCCCCAGCATTTT.